The sequence of this T cell receptor beta chain was determined in a study of control samples from healthy donors and cancer patients (dated by TCRdb to 2018 to 2021). This clone was seen a handful of times. It has no known antigen specificity. Base qualities are missing; no much larger clone stands one base away. Library prep was done by the immunoSEQ multiplex PCR assay. TCRdb retrieved this table from immuneACCESS and kept in-frame rearrangements only. Not all clones are present; in checked studies, unresolved V genes account for under half, and no reason is known for the remainder. This sample lists about 94,000 clones; approximately 90% were detected once. The ten largest clones take up less than 4.5% of the sample. The receptor's source is a woman aged 18 to 35 in good health. Sequenced material: blood.

The CDR3 corresponds to CASRTPLGSDSYEQYF. DNA sequence: TGTGCCAGCAGGACCCCTTTGGGGTCCGACTCCTACGAGCAGTACTTC. The rearranged segments are TRBV2 and TRBJ2-7, with no confident D gene call. Including cysteine and phenylalanine, the CDR3 has 16 amino acids. The kept DNA is CDR3 alone, 48 bases in frame from the first base. The junction shows trimming of 6 bases on V and 0 bases on J, plus 18 bases between the germline ends. The germline V gene encodes CDR1 SNHLY and CDR2 FYNNEI.